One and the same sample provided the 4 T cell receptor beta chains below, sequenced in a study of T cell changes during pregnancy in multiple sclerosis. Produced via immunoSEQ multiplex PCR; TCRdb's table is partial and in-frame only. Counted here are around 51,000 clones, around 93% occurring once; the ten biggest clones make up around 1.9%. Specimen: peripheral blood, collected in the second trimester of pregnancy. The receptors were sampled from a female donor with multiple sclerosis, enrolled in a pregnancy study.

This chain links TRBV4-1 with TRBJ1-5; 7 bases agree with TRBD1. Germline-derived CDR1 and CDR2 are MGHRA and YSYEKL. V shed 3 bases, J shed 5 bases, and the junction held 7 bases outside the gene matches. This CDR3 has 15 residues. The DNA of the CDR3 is TGCGCCAGCAGCCAGGGCCTCCAGGGGGATCAGCCCCAGCATTTT. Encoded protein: CASSQGLQGDQPQHF.

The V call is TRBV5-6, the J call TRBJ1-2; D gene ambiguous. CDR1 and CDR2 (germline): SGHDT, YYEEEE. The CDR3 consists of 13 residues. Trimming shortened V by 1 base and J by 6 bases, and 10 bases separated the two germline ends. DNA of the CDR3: TGTGCCAGCAGCTTGACAGCTCTTGATGGCTACACCTTC. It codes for CASSLTALDGYTF.

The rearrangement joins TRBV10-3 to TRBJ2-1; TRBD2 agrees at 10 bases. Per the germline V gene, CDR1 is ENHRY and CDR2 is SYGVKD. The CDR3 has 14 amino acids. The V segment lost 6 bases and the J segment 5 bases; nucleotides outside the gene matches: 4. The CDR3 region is CAIRSSGSNNEQFF. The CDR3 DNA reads TGTGCCATCAGGTCTAGCGGGAGCAACAATGAGCAGTTCTTC.

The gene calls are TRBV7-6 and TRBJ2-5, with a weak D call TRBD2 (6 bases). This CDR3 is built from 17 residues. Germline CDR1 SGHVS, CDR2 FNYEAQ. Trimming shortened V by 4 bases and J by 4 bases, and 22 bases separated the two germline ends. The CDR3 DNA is TGTGCCAGCAGCTCCTCGGGACTCTCAGTTTGGGGAGAGACCCAGTACTTC. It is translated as CASSSSGLSVWGETQYF.